Following are 18 T cell receptor beta chains from one sample sequenced in a study of cytomegalovirus exposure and HLA in healthy donors. Researchers ran the PCR with 60 Vbeta and 13 Jbeta primers. Some clones are missing from TCRdb's copy, which holds only in-frame ones; the method was immunoSEQ multiplex PCR. Of roughly 97,000 clones listed, 75% to 80% are singletons. Sequenced material: PBMCs. These receptors all come from a man aged 55 to 69 in good health and CMV-seropositive.

The chain carries TRBV10-3 and TRBJ1-2; D may be TRBD1 (5 bases). The germline gives CDR1 ENHRY, CDR2 SYGVKD. V lost 3 bases and J lost 8, with 13 bases in between. This CDR3 has 13 residues. CDR3 nucleotide sequence: TGTGCCATCAGTGACTTTGACAGCTGGGGCTACACCTTC. This sequence encodes CAISDFDSWGYTF.

This chain uses TRBV10-3 with TRBJ2-7; 9 nucleotides align to TRBD1. The CDR3 runs to 14 residues. J gave up 3 bases and V 6 bases, and 6 bases lay outside the gene matches. Germline loops: CDR1 ENHRY, CDR2 SYGVKD. The CDR3: CAIRGDRAGYEQYF. The CDR3 DNA follows: TGTGCCATCAGAGGGGACAGGGCCGGCTACGAGCAGTACTTC.

The chain recombines TRBV10-1 with TRBJ2-3, with D maybe TRBD1 (5 bases). V lost 3 bases and J 6 bases, leaving 7 bases between the germline ends. Germline V lookup: CDR1 WNHNN, CDR2 SYGVQD (reference sequence). The CDR3 spans 12 residues. The CDR3 DNA reads TGCGCCAGCAGTGAAGGGGTGGATACGCAGTATTTT. Translating gives CASSEGVDTQYF.

This clone was counted a single time. CDR3 amino acids: CASSPGQFNTEAFF. For the CDR3, the DNA is TGCGCCAGCAGCCCGGGACAGTTTAACACTGAAGCTTTCTTT. J is TRBJ1-1 and V is TRBV5-1; 7 nucleotides agree with TRBD1. Germline V gene sequence: CDR1 SGHRS, CDR2 YFSETQ. J was trimmed by 2 bases and V by 4 bases; bases with no gene match: 5. CDR3 length: 14 amino acids.

The chain couples TRBV4-2 to TRBJ1-1; 11 bases line up with TRBD1. Looked up from germline, CDR1 is LGHNA and CDR2 is YNFKEQ. CDR3 length: 15 residues. Germline trimming cut 0 bases from V and 6 bases from J; bases unmatched to any gene: 3. This CDR3 is CASSQDGQGAAEAFF. In DNA form, the CDR3 reads TGTGCCAGCAGCCAAGATGGACAGGGGGCCGCTGAAGCTTTCTTT.

The rearrangement joins TRBV7-9 to TRBJ2-7; TRBD1 matches at 7 bases. J lost 6 bases, V lost 2 bases, and 10 bases had no gene match. This CDR3 has 15 residues. Germline CDR1 reads SEHNR; CDR2 reads FQNEAQ (reference sequence). CDR3 DNA sequence: TGTGCCAGCAGCTTAATGGGGGACAGCCACATCGAGCAGTACTTC. Its translation is CASSLMGDSHIEQYF.

The chain couples TRBV6-5 to TRBJ2-3, with 7 bases fitting TRBD1. Germline loops: CDR1 MNHEY, CDR2 SVGAGI. V lost 6 bases to trimming and J lost 2 bases; unmatched junction nucleotides: 8. This CDR3 is 15 amino acids long. CDR3 sequence: CASSFGQVNTDTQYF. DNA of the CDR3: TGTGCCAGCAGCTTCGGACAGGTCAACACAGATACGCAGTATTTT.

The chain couples TRBV4-1 to TRBJ2-3; TRBD2 matches at 8 bases. Germline values: CDR1 MGHRA, CDR2 YSYEKL. The CDR3 covers 17 residues. V gave up 0 bases and J gave up 0 bases; unmatched junction bases: 5. The CDR3 protein is CASSQEGSGGSTDTQYF. As DNA, the CDR3 is TGCGCCAGCAGCCAAGAAGGGAGCGGGGGTAGCACAGATACGCAGTATTTT.

This clone was counted a single time. One end of the junction does not line up with germline, which may come from a read error. The rearrangement joins TRBV5-1 to TRBJ1-6; D is ambiguous. Germline V CDR1 and CDR2: SGHRS, YFSETQ. This CDR3 region has 14 residues. The DNA of the CDR3 is TGCGCCGGCAGCTTGGCCCAAAAAAATTCACCCCTCCACTTT. As protein: CAGSLAQKNSPLHF.

The genes are TRBV7-3 and TRBJ2-3; D not resolved. Germline V CDR1 and CDR2: SGHTA, FQGTGA. Trimming cost V 2 bases and J 2 bases, with 11 bases left between them. The CDR3 length is 15 residues. The CDR3 DNA reads TGTGCCAGCAGCTTAGGGCAGCTCCCCACAGATACGCAGTATTTT. Protein product: CASSLGQLPTDTQYF.

The chain couples TRBV6-6 to TRBJ2-3; no firm D call. The germline V gene has CDR1 MNHNY and CDR2 SVGAGI (reference sequence). V shed 4 bases and J shed 0 bases, with 11 bases lying between them. The CDR3 is 15 amino acids. CDR3 DNA: TGTGCCAGCAGTTTTCTCCAGGCTAGCACAGATACGCAGTATTTT. It codes for CASSFLQASTDTQYF.

The gene calls are TRBV19 and TRBJ2-7, with D possibly TRBD2 on 7 matching bases. The CDR3 is 17 amino acids. Germline loops: CDR1 LNHDA, CDR2 SQIVND (reference sequence). Trimming cost V 4 bases and J 2 bases, with 21 bases left between them. CDR3: CASSRGGVGAWAYEQYF. CDR3 DNA sequence: TGTGCCAGTAGTAGGGGGGGGGTGGGGGCGTGGGCCTACGAGCAGTACTTC.

This clone is a singleton in its sample. The chain couples TRBV7-2 to TRBJ2-1; TRBD2 matches 8 bases. The V gene's germline CDR1 is SGHTA and CDR2 FQGNSA. The V gene end was trimmed by 5 bases and the J gene end by 2 bases; junction bases not matched to a gene: 8. The CDR3 runs to 16 residues. The CDR3 here is CASSPLGRGAYNEQFF. The CDR3 DNA reads as TGTGCCAGCAGCCCCCTGGGGCGGGGGGCCTACAATGAGCAGTTCTTC.

The chain carries TRBV19 and TRBJ2-6; possibly TRBD2 for D (5 bases). Germline CDR1 LNHDA, CDR2 SQIVND (reference sequence). V dropped 5 bases and J dropped 7 bases, with 9 bases sitting between them. The CDR3 totals 13 residues. The CDR3 bases are TGTGCCAGTAGTCTGAGGGTTGCCAACGTCCTGACTTTC. Translating it yields CASSLRVANVLTF.

The chain recombines TRBV21-1 with TRBJ2-5; the table's D call of TRBD1 was not tested on the DNA. TRBV21-1 has pseudogene status. The CDR3 extends over 16 amino acids. CDR3 in amino acids: CASSKERKGHRETQYF. For the CDR3, the DNA is TGTGCCAGCAGCAAAGAGAGGAAGGGGCACCGCGAGACCCAGTACTTC.

The chain links TRBV30 to TRBJ1-2, with D hard to call. The germline V gene encodes CDR1 GTSNPN and CDR2 SVGIG (reference sequence). The CDR3 sequence is 13 residues long. Trimming removed 3 bases at V and 1 base at J, with 9 bases between. The CDR3 is CAWSLGGNYGYTF. CDR3 sequence (DNA): TGTGCCTGGAGCTTAGGAGGTAACTATGGCTACACCTTC.

This clone showed up just once. The chain recombines TRBV18 with TRBJ2-3, with D possibly matching TRBD2 (6 bases). Trimming shortened V by 3 bases and J by 5 bases, and 15 bases separated the two germline ends. Germline V gene lookup returns CDR1 KGHSH and CDR2 LQKENI. There are 15 residues in the CDR3. The DNA for the CDR3 is TGTGCCAGCTCACCGCCGAGCGCGGGGCTAGATACGCAGTATTTT. This sequence encodes CASSPPSAGLDTQYF. Full variable domain (outside the CDR3, taken from reference TRBV18 and TRBJ2-3): NAGVMQNPRHLVRRRGQEARLRCSPMKGHSHVYWYRQLPEEGLKFMVYLQKENIIDESGMPKERFSAEFPKEGPSILRIQQVVRGDSAAYFCASSPPSAGLDTQYFGPGTRLTVL.

This CDR3 is CSVHSGGLEQFF. DNA for the CDR3: TGCAGCGTTCATAGCGGGGGACTTGAGCAGTTCTTC. This sequence joins TRBV29-1 and TRBJ2-1; 9 nucleotides align to TRBD2. CDR1 SQVTM and CDR2 ANQGSEA come from the germline V gene. The V and J ends lost 5 bases and 9 bases, in that order; junction bases with no gene match: 5. The CDR3 consists of 12 residues.